Each of the 13 T cell receptor beta chains below was sequenced from the same sample in a study of human T cells and chemical hapten exposure. In TCRdb, the RACE reads were re-called with MiXCR into one record per CDR3 protein. This sample has about 82,000 distinct CDR3 sequences; roughly 13% occur once, and the top ten carry approximately 6.2%. Time point given: patch test 3, about 24 weeks after DPC sensitization. Treatment of the sample: therapeutic diphenylcyclopropenone sensitization with weekly scalp DPC. The starting material was whole blood, obtained in connection with sensitization to the hapten diphenylcyclopropenone (DPC). The receptors were gathered from a woman in her forties or fifties with alopecia areata. Some clones in this sample may be carry-over from other donors' samples.

This clonotype was detected ten times or more. The chain recombines TRBV29-1 with TRBJ2-6; D remains ambiguous. Trimming stripped 5 bases from V and 0 bases from J, with 14 bases between. The CDR3 covers 16 residues. The V gene's germline CDR1 is SQVTM and CDR2 ANQGSEA. DNA for the CDR3: TGCAGCGTTATCGCCAGGTCCTTCTCTGGGGCCAACGTCCTGACTTTC. Translating gives CSVIARSFSGANVLTF.

This clonotype was seen at least ten times. The V and J genes are TRBV29-1 and TRBJ2-1, with D tentatively TRBD1 or TRBD2 (5 bases each). The CDR3 extends over 12 amino acids. Per germline, CDR1 SQVTM and CDR2 ANQGSEA. V was pared by 5 bases and J by 13 bases, with 18 bases between. CDR3 sequence (DNA): TGCAGCGTTTCAGAAGGGGAGTCTCGACAGTTCTTC. Amino acid sequence: CSVSEGESRQFF.

For this clonotype: A read error may account for a junction end that differs from germline. The DNA of the CDR3 is TGCAGCCTTGATTTGCAAAGAAGCACCGGGGAGCTGTTTTTT. Translated, it gives CSLDLQRSTGELFF. The gene calls are TRBV29-1 and TRBJ2-2; D remains ambiguous. The CDR3 totals 14 residues. In germline, CDR1 is SQVTM, CDR2 ANQGSEA.

This clonotype was picked up many times. This chain uses TRBV6-1 with TRBJ1-1; D is unresolved. Trimming cost V 2 bases and J 7 bases, with 20 bases left between them. Germline CDR1 and CDR2: MNHNS and SASEGT. The CDR3 consists of 16 residues. The CDR3 bases are TGTGCCAGCAGTGAATTAGTTGCTTCCGGACGGCTTGAAGCTTTCTTT. Amino acids: CASSELVASGRLEAFF.

The gene calls are TRBV20-1 and TRBJ2-1; D unclear. CDR3 length: 11 amino acids. The V and J ends lost 6 bases and 6 bases respectively, with 9 bases between them. The germline CDR1 and CDR2 sequences are DFQATT and SNEGSKA (reference sequence). The CDR3 DNA reads as TGCAGTGCCCTCACGGGCAATGAGCAGTTCTTC. Translating gives CSALTGNEQFF.

This chain uses TRBV19 with TRBJ2-5; 11 positions match TRBD1. CDR3 size: 15 residues. Trimming took 4 bases from V and 5 from J; bases not matched to a gene: 6. CDR1 and CDR2 from the germline V gene are LNHDA and SQIVND (reference sequence). CDR3 coding DNA: TGTGCCAGTAGTACCGGGACAGGGGGACAGGAGACCCAGTACTTC. It encodes CASSTGTGGQETQYF. Full variable domain (outside the CDR3, taken from reference TRBV19 and TRBJ2-5): DGGITQSPKYLFRKEGQNVTLSCEQNLNHDAMYWYRQDPGQGLRLIYYSQIVNDFQKGDIAEGYSVSREKKESFPLTVTSAQKNPTAFYLCASSTGTGGQETQYFGPGTRLLVL.

This clonotype was seen ten or more times. The chain combines TRBV29-1 with TRBJ2-3; the match to TRBD1 covers 7 bases. The CDR3 sequence is 14 residues long. The germline V gene has CDR1 SQVTM and CDR2 ANQGSEA. V trimming: 8 bases; J trimming: 2 bases; junction bases outside the gene matches: 10. DNA of the CDR3: TGCAGCACTTATGGGGACAGACACACAGATACGCAGTATTTT. Translated: CSTYGDRHTDTQYF.

This chain links TRBV12-3 or TRBV12-4 with TRBJ1-2; D unresolved. The CDR3 is 13 residues long. Trimming removed 3 bases from V and 8 bases from J, with 13 bases in between. The CDR3 bases are TGTGCCAGCAGTTTTGACCCCCCAGAAGGCTACACCTTC. Translating it yields CASSFDPPEGYTF.

The rearrangement uses TRBV18 and TRBJ2-7; D is unclear. The germline V gene has CDR1 KGHSH and CDR2 LQKENI. There are 14 residues in the CDR3. V was cut by 1 base and J by 0 bases, with 7 bases left in between. The CDR3: CASSPLAVSYEQYF. Written as DNA, the CDR3 is TGTGCCAGCTCACCACTAGCAGTCTCCTACGAGCAGTACTTC.

This clonotype was recorded many times. The rearrangement joins TRBV7-9 to TRBJ2-7, with TRBD1 matching 10 bases. V shed 5 bases, J shed 6 bases, and the junction held 13 bases outside the gene matches. The CDR3 spans 16 residues. Per germline, CDR1 SEHNR and CDR2 FQNEAQ (reference sequence). DNA of the CDR3: TGTGCCAGCAGCATGGTAGGGAGACAGGGGGCCCTCGAGCAGTACTTC. This translates into CASSMVGRQGALEQYF. Combining the CDR3 with reference TRBV7-9 and TRBJ2-7 gives the whole variable domain DTGVSQNPRHKITKRGQNVTFRCDPISEHNRLYWYRQTLGQGPEFLTYFQNEAQLEKSRLLSDRFSAERPKGSFSTLEIQRTEQGDSAMYLCASSMVGRQGALEQYFGPGTRLTVT.

The chain uses TRBV29-1 and TRBJ2-2; unclear D gene. The V end was cut by 6 bases, the J end by 3 bases, with 5 bases between. In germline, CDR1 is SQVTM, CDR2 ANQGSEA. CDR3 size: 11 residues. Written as DNA, the CDR3 is TGCAGCGTACCAGACACCGGGGAGCTGTTTTTT. This translates into CSVPDTGELFF.

The chain carries TRBV20-1 and TRBJ2-2, with no clear D. Germline CDR1 DFQATT, CDR2 SNEGSKA (reference sequence). V was cut by 5 bases and J by 3 bases, with 4 bases left in between. The CDR3 consists of 11 residues. This CDR3 reads CSAPYTGELFF. As DNA, the CDR3 is TGCAGTGCTCCATACACCGGGGAGCTGTTTTTT.

The chain couples TRBV3-1 to TRBJ2-7, with 9 bases lining up with TRBD2. There are 13 residues in the CDR3. The ends lost 4 bases at V and 5 bases at J; junction bases unmatched: 3. Germline V gives CDR1 LGHDT, CDR2 YNNKEL (reference sequence). CDR3 nucleotides: TGTGCCAGCAGCCTTCTAGCGGGAAACGAGCAGTACTTC. It translates to CASSLLAGNEQYF.